This entry describes one T cell receptor beta chain. These data originate in a study of blood T cell repertoires in COVID-19. TCRdb keeps only in-frame clones here, not all; method: immunoSEQ multiplex PCR. The table includes approximately 350,000 clones, over 75% detected once. The CDR3 runs 15 residues. Looked up from germline, CDR1 is SGHRS and CDR2 is YFSETQ. J lost 9 bases, V lost 0 bases, and 5 bases had no gene match. Specimen: PBMCs or T cells enriched from blood (not recorded which). This clonotype originated in a woman aged 25 to 45 who had recovered from COVID-19. The chain recombines TRBV5-1 with TRBJ2-1; TRBD2 aligns across 11 bases. Written as DNA, the CDR3 is TGCGCCAGCAGCTTGGAACTAGCGGGAGAGGGTGAGCAGTTCTTC. Protein product: CASSLELAGEGEQFF. The whole variable domain, remainder taken from reference TRBV5-1 and TRBJ2-1, is KAGVTQTPRYLIKTRGQQVTLSCSPISGHRSVSWYQQTPGQGLQFLFEYFSETQRNKGNFPGRFSGRQFSNSRSEMNVSTLELGDSALYLCASSLELAGEGEQFFGPGTRLTVL.